The clone carrying this T cell receptor (beta chain) was detected only a few times. No antigen is known for it. This entry is derived from a study of T-cell reconstitution after alpha-beta-depleted transplantation in children. Study results and caveats: T-cell counts and diversity at one year post-transplant came mainly from newly produced T cells.

CDR1 is SGHRS, CDR2 YFSETQ, per germline. The CDR3 sequence is 15 residues long. Trimming removed 0 bases from V and 6 bases from J, with 13 bases in between. As it was prepared, the TCRbeta library received unique molecular identifiers. TCRdb passed the PCR reads through MiXCR, listing each CDR3 protein once. Found here are about 980,000 distinct CDR3 sequences, less than 30% of them singletons; the top ten hold 28%. J is TRBJ2-4 and V is TRBV5-1, with a weak D call TRBD1 (6 bases). The receptor's source is a boy under three years old who had a stem cell transplant for SCID, so the T cells may come from the graft donor. Sequenced material: PBMCs, mostly from graft donor cells, taken 360 days after TCRalphabeta/CD19-depleted stem cell transplant. This chain's CDR3 is CASSLGGPLGNIQYF. CDR3 sequence (DNA): TGCGCCAGCAGCTTGGGGGGGCCGTTGGGAAACATTCAGTACTTC. The full variable domain, rest sourced from reference TRBV5-1 and TRBJ2-4, is KAGVTQTPRYLIKTRGQQVTLSCSPISGHRSVSWYQQTPGQGLQFLFEYFSETQRNKGNFPGRFSGRQFSNSRSEMNVSTLELGDSALYLCASSLGGPLGNIQYFGAGTRLSVL.